In its sample, the clone carrying this TCR beta chain was seen a few times. The data originate from a study of blood T cell repertoires in COVID-19. CDR1 MNHEY and CDR2 SVGAGI come from the germline V gene. Trimming removed 0 bases at V and 4 bases at J, with 9 bases between. This CDR3 is built from 14 residues. Some clones are missing from TCRdb's copy, which holds only in-frame ones; the method was immunoSEQ multiplex PCR. Among 190,000 or so clones, under 85% were seen once, and the ten largest hold 9.8%. The sequence was collected from a woman older than 75 with acute or convalescent COVID-19. The sample consisted of peripheral blood. The chain joins TRBV6-5 to TRBJ1-1, with no clear D. Written as DNA, the CDR3 is TGTGCCAGCAGTTACTCGGGAGGCCGCACTGAAGCTTTCTTT. This sequence encodes CASSYSGGRTEAFF.